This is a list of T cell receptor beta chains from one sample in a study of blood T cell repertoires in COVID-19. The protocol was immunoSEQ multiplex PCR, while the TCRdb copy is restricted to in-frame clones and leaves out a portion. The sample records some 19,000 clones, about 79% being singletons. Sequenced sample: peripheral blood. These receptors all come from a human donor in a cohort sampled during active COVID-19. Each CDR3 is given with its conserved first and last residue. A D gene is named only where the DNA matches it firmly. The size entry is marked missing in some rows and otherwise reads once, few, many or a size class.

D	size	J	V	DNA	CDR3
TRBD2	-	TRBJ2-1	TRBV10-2	TGCGCCAGCAGTGAAAACCTAGCGGGTCTCAATGAGCAGTTCTTC	CASSENLAGLNEQFF
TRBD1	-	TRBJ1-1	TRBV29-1	TGCAGCGTGAACAGGGGCTACACTGAAGCTTTCTTT	CSVNRGYTEAFF
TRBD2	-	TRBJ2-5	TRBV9	TGTGCCAGCAGTGGAGTAGGACTAGTTGAGACCCAGTACTTC	CASSGVGLVETQYF
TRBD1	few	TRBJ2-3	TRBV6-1	TGTGCCAGCAGTGAAGAGACAGGGGGCACAGATACGCAGTATTTT	CASSEETGGTDTQYF
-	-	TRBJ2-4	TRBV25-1	TGTGCCAGCAGTGAATACGGAAGGAAATCAGGGATTCAGTACTTC	CASSEYGRKSGIQYF
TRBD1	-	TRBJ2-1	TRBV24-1	TGTGCCACCAGTGATGGGACAGGTTCCTCCTACAATGAGCAGTTCTTC	CATSDGTGSSYNEQFF
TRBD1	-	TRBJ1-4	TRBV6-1	TGTGCCAGCAGTGAAACTACAGGGGGCAACGAAAAACTGTTTTTT	CASSETTGGNEKLFF
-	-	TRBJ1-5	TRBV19	TGTGCCAGTAATCCCAGGGAGGGCGGGGAACAGCCCCAGCATTTT	CASNPREGGEQPQHF
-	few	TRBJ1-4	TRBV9	TGTGCCAGCAGCGTAATGGCCGGGGATGAAAAACTGTTTTTT	CASSVMAGDEKLFF
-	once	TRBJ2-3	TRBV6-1	TGTGCCAGCAGTGAAGCGGAGGCTAGACCGCAGTATTTT	CASSEAEARPQYF
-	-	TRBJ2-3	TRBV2	TGTGCCAGCGGTAGGATGGGGGGACTTTTCACAGATACGCAGTATTTT	CASGRMGGLFTDTQYF
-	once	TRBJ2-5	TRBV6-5	TGTGCCAGTAGAGTTCCAGGCCCCCCGGAGACCCAGTACTTC	CASRVPGPPETQYF
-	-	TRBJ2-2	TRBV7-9	TGTGCCAGCAGCTTAGCTGGTTCGGGGATCGGCGGGGAGCTGTTTTTT	CASSLAGSGIGGELFF
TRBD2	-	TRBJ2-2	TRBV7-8	TGTGCCAGCAGCTTAGAGGCACTAGCGACCGGGGAGCTGTTTTTT	CASSLEALATGELFF
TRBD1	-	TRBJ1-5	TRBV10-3	TGTGCCATCAGTCAATACAGGGGGCAGCCCCAGCATTTT	CAISQYRGQPQHF
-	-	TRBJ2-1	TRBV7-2	TGTGCCAGCAGCTTAAGCTTGAGCCTCAACAATGAGCAGTTCTTC	CASSLSLSLNNEQFF
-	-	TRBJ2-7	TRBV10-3	TGTGCCATCATGCGCGAGCCGCCCTACGAGCAGTACTTC	CAIMREPPYEQYF
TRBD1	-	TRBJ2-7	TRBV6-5	TGTGCCAGCACTATCGGGACAGGGGGTTACGAGCAGTACTTC	CASTIGTGGYEQYF
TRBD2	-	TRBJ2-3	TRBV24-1	TGTGCCACCGCGCCCCCGGGACTAGCGGGAGGAATGACAGATACGCAGTATTTT	CATAPPGLAGGMTDTQYF
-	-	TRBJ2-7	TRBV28	TGTGCCACATCCAAGGGGACATTCTCCTACGAGCAGTACTTC	CATSKGTFSYEQYF
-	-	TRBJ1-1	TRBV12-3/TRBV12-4	TGTGCCAGCAGTTTAACAGGGATTGCTTTCTTT	CASSLTGIAFF
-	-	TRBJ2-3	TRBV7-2	TGTGCCAGCAGCAAAGACGCAGGGGTTTCGGCAGATACGCAGTATTTT	CASSKDAGVSADTQYF
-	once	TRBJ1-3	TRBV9	TGTGCCAGCAGCGTCCATCCCAGGGGTATGAGTTCTGGAAACACCATATATTTT	CASSVHPRGMSSGNTIYF
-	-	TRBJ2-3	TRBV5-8	TGTGCCAGCAAAAGGGACTTTAGCACAGATACGCAGTATTTT	CASKRDFSTDTQYF
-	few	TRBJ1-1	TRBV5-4	TGTGCCAGCAGCTTGGTGCGGAACAGGGTGAACACTGAAGCTTTCTTT	CASSLVRNRVNTEAFF
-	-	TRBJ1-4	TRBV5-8	TGTGCCAGCAGCTTTTCGAATGGGGAGAATGAAAAACTGTTTTTT	CASSFSNGENEKLFF
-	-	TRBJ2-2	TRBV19	TGTGCCAGTAGTATCTTTGTGACAGGTACCGGGGAGCTGTTTTTT	CASSIFVTGTGELFF
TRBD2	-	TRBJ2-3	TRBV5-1	TGCGCCAGCAGAGTGAGCGGGGTCCCGCATACGCAGTATTTT	CASRVSGVPHTQYF
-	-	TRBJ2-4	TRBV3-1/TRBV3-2	TGTGCCAGCAGCCCTGGGGGGGGCTTGGGCATTCAGTACTTC	CASSPGGGLGIQYF
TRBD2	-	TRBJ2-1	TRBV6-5	TGTGCCAGCAGAATAAGGGACTACCCCAATGAGCAGTTCTTC	CASRIRDYPNEQFF
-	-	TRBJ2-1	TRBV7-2	TGTGCCAGCAGCTTATATAGCGGTTACAATGAGCAGTTCTTC	CASSLYSGYNEQFF
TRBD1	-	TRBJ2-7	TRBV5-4	TGTGCCAGCAGCACCAGACAGGGGCACCCTTACTACGAGCAGTACTTC	CASSTRQGHPYYEQYF
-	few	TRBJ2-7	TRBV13	TGTGCCAGCAGCTTAGGTAGACGGCAGGGCGACGAGCAGTACTTC	CASSLGRRQGDEQYF
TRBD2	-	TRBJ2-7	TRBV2	TGTGCCAGCAGTGACAGGCCAGGGAGGGACCACGAGCAGTACTTC	CASSDRPGRDHEQYF
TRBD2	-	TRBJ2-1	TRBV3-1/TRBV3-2	TGTGCCAGCAGCCAGGGGGGGAGCACGAACAATGAGCAGTTCTTC	CASSQGGSTNNEQFF
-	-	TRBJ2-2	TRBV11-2	TGTGCCAGCAGCTTCCGCAGAACCACCGGGGAGCTGTTTTTT	CASSFRRTTGELFF
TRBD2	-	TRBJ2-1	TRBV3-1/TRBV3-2	TGTGCCAGCAGCCAAGATAAAGCGGGAGGGCCTGAGAATGAGCAGTTCTTC	CASSQDKAGGPENEQFF
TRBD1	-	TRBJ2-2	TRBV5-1	TGCGCCAGCAGCTTAAGGAGGGGGACAGGGAAGACCCTTCCCAACACCGGGGAGCTGTTTTTT	CASSLRRGTGKTLPNTGELFF
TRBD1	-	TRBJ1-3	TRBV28	TGTGCCAGCAGTTTGGGTCAGGGCAGGGACAGCTCTGGAAACACCATATATTTT	CASSLGQGRDSSGNTIYF
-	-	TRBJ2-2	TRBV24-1	TGTGCCACCAGTGATCCTAGGCAGGGGAACACCGGGGAGCTGTTTTTT	CATSDPRQGNTGELFF
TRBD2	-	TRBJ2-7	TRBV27	TGTGCCAGCAGTTCCGAGACTAGCGGGAGGGACGAGCAGTACTTC	CASSSETSGRDEQYF
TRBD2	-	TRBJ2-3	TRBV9	TGTGCCAGCAGCAGAGATAGCGGGAGAAGCACAGATACGCAGTATTTT	CASSRDSGRSTDTQYF
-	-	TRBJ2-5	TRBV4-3	TGCGCCAGCAGCCAAGACATCCGAGAAGAGACCCAGTACTTC	CASSQDIREETQYF
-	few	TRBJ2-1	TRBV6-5	TGTGCCAGCAGTTACGGTTTGCGATCCTCCTACAATGAGCAGTTCTTC	CASSYGLRSSYNEQFF
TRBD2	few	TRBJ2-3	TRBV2	TGTGCCAGCAGCCGACTAGCGGGAGGGCCGAGAGATACGCAGTATTTT	CASSRLAGGPRDTQYF
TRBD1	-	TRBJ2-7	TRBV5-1	TGCGCCAGCAGCTTAAGGGACAGAGAGCAGTACTTC	CASSLRDREQYF
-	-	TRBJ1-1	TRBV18	TGTGCCAGCTCACCCGATAGTCGTAAGATCCCTGAAGCTTTCTTT	CASSPDSRKIPEAFF
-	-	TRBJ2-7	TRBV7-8	TGTGCCAGCAGCCCGGGTGCGGGACTCGCGTACGAGCAGTACTTC	CASSPGAGLAYEQYF
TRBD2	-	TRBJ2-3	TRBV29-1	TGCAGCGTCCCAAAGGGACTAGCGGGAGTAGATACGCAGTATTTT	CSVPKGLAGVDTQYF
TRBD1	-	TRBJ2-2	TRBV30	TGTGCCTGGACAGGGGGCACCGGGGAGCTGTTTTTT	CAWTGGTGELFF
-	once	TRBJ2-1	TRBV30	TGTGCCTGGACCCAGGGGAATGAGCAGTTCTTC	CAWTQGNEQFF
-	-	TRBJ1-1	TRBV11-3	TGTGCCAGCAGCGCAACACGACTTATGAACACTGAAGCTTTCTTT	CASSATRLMNTEAFF
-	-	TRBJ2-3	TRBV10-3	TGTGCCATCCAGAACGCCCAGGGCACAGATACGCAGTATTTT	CAIQNAQGTDTQYF
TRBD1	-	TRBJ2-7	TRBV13	TGTGCCAGCAGCCCTAACAGGGGCTCGCGCGAGCAGTACTTC	CASSPNRGSREQYF
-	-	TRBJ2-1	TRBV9	TGTGCCAGCAGCGCCAAGCCCGGCTACAATGAGCAGTTCTTC	CASSAKPGYNEQFF